Shown below are 28 T cell receptor beta chains from a single sample sequenced in a study of OX40 agonist ivuxolimab in advanced cancers. The method was immunoSEQ multiplex PCR; TCRdb's version includes in-frame clones alone and lacks a portion of them. The sample consists of more than 45,000 clones, around 82% of them appearing once. The sample here was CD4+ or CD8+ T cells sorted from blood, taken in a trial of the OX40 agonist ivuxolimab. These receptors all come from an adult with an advanced solid tumor such as melanoma, head and neck, liver or kidney cancer.

The table lists this clone with a count of one. This rearrangement joins TRBV27 to TRBJ2-7; D is unclear. V lost 6 bases, J lost 8 bases, and 20 bases lay in between. This CDR3 contains 14 residues. The germline V gene encodes CDR1 MNHEY and CDR2 SMNVEV (reference sequence). The DNA for the CDR3 is TGTGCCAGCAGACTGTCTACCCAACAAACGCAGCAGTACTTC. It specifies CASRLSTQQTQQYF.

J is TRBJ1-5 and V is TRBV19; 9 positions match TRBD1. V gave up 2 bases and J gave up 3 bases; unmatched junction bases: 8. Germline CDR1 reads LNHDA; CDR2 reads SQIVND (reference sequence). This CDR3 has 17 residues. CDR3 nucleotides: TGTGCCAGTAGTATACTTCAGACAGGGGGAAACAATCAGCCCCAGCATTTT. The encoded protein is CASSILQTGGNNQPQHF.

The chain links TRBV19 to TRBJ1-1, with a weak D call TRBD1 (5 bases). The V and J ends lost 4 bases and 6 bases respectively, with 18 bases between them. The CDR3 extends over 15 amino acids. The germline V gene encodes CDR1 LNHDA and CDR2 SQIVND (reference sequence). CDR3 protein: CASSTRGGSRAEAFF. The CDR3 region has the DNA TGTGCCAGTAGTACTCGGGGGGGATCGAGGGCTGAAGCTTTCTTT.

V and J are TRBV18 and TRBJ2-7; the D is unclear. Germline V gene data show CDR1 as KGHSH and CDR2 as LQKENI. With 3 bases removed from V and 5 bases from J, the gap between germline ends came to 5 bases. The CDR3 extends over 11 amino acids. The CDR3 reads CASSPMDEQYF. The CDR3 DNA sequence: TGTGCCAGCTCACCTATGGACGAGCAGTACTTC.

As concerns this clone: In the same sample, other DNA sequences code for this CDR3. The chain has TRBV6-1 and TRBJ1-2, with 10 nucleotides matching TRBD1. Germline CDR1 is MNHNS and CDR2 is SASEGT. V was clipped by 4 bases and J by 4 bases; unmatched bases: 3. The CDR3 covers 14 residues. The CDR3 protein is CASSGQGASYGYTF. In nucleotides, the CDR3 is TGTGCCAGCAGTGGACAGGGGGCTAGCTATGGCTACACCTTC.

The chain has TRBV14 and TRBJ1-1; 11 bases fit TRBD1. The V gene end was trimmed by 6 bases and the J gene end by 0 bases; junction bases not matched to a gene: 6. The V gene's germline CDR1 is SGHDN and CDR2 FVKESK. The CDR3 extends over 16 amino acids. The CDR3 is CASSPRTGGLNTEAFF. CDR3 DNA: TGTGCCAGCAGTCCAAGGACAGGGGGCCTGAACACTGAAGCTTTCTTT.

The chain uses TRBV6-5 and TRBJ1-2; no firm D call. This CDR3 is 14 amino acids long. V gave up 5 bases and J gave up 7 bases, with 17 bases separating them. The germline V gene has CDR1 MNHEY and CDR2 SVGAGI. CDR3 in DNA: TGTGCCAGCAGTGAAGTAATAGGGCCGGGTGGCTACACCTTC. Translated: CASSEVIGPGGYTF.

This clone was observed a few times. CDR3 bases: TGTGCCAGCAGCGTCAAGGGGCACGGGGGAAATTCACCCCTCCACTTT. Translation gives CASSVKGHGGNSPLHF. The chain combines TRBV9 with TRBJ1-6, with D possibly being TRBD1 (5 bases). CDR1 and CDR2 (germline): SGDLS, YYNGEE. The CDR3 totals 16 residues. V was clipped by 2 bases and J by 7 bases, with 16 bases between them.

This clone was seen once. The V call is TRBV7-3, the J call TRBJ2-1; 8 bases map to TRBD1. Germline CDR1 and CDR2: SGHTA and FQGTGA. The V gene end was trimmed by 6 bases and the J gene end by 1 base; junction bases not matched to a gene: 11. The CDR3 is 17 amino acids. In nucleotides, the CDR3 is TGTGCCAGCAGTCCTAACAGGGGGGCCCGATCCTACAATGAGCAGTTCTTC. Protein product: CASSPNRGARSYNEQFF. The variable domain in full, with the rest retrieved from reference TRBV7-3 and TRBJ2-1, is GAGVSQTPSNKVTEKGKYVELRCDPISGHTALYWYRQSLGQGPEFLIYFQGTGAADDSGLPNDRFFAVRPEGSVSTLKIQRTERGDSAVYLCASSPNRGARSYNEQFFGPGTRLTVL.

The rearrangement links TRBV6-6 to TRBJ2-3; unclear D gene. The CDR3 has 13 amino acids. Germline assignment: CDR1 MNHNY and CDR2 SVGAGI (reference sequence). Deletions cut 2 bases from V and 3 bases from J, with 6 bases between. The CDR3 nucleotides are TGTGCCAGCAGTTACCTGAAGACAGATACGCAGTATTTT. This sequence encodes CASSYLKTDTQYF.

The chain links TRBV6-5 to TRBJ1-2; 11 bases fit TRBD1. This CDR3 spans 15 amino acids. Trimming removed 6 bases from V and 8 bases from J; junction bases left unmatched: 11. CDR1 and CDR2 from the germline V gene are MNHEY and SVGAGI. The CDR3 spells CASSLQDRGHKGYTF. The CDR3 DNA reads TGTGCCAGCAGCCTACAGGACAGGGGGCATAAGGGCTACACCTTC.

This clone appeared a few times. The V call is TRBV19, the J call TRBJ1-1; D uncertain. V lost 4 bases and J lost 7, with 10 bases in between. CDR3 length: 12 residues. Germline CDR1 and CDR2: LNHDA and SQIVND (reference sequence). The CDR3 is CASSTLGLEAFF. The CDR3 bases are TGTGCCAGTAGTACCCTTGGACTTGAAGCTTTCTTT.

In its sample, this clone was seen a few times. This chain links TRBV5-4 with TRBJ2-3; D possibly uses TRBD1 or TRBD2 (5 bases each). The germline V gene encodes CDR1 SGHNT and CDR2 YYREEE (reference sequence). The CDR3 extends over 12 amino acids. V dropped 0 bases and J dropped 8 bases, with 7 bases sitting between them. CDR3 protein: CASSLDGGTQYF. The CDR3, as DNA: TGTGCCAGCAGCTTGGATGGGGGTACGCAGTATTTT.

The chain uses TRBV14 and TRBJ1-1; the D is unclear. V gave up 4 bases and J gave up 3 bases, with 9 bases separating them. The CDR3 covers 13 residues. The germline V gene encodes CDR1 SGHDN and CDR2 FVKESK. CDR3 DNA: TGTGCCAGCAGCCCGCGGGCCTACACTGAAGCTTTCTTT. This codes for CASSPRAYTEAFF.

The V call is TRBV14, the J call TRBJ2-1; either TRBD1 or TRBD2 may supply D (5 bases each). The CDR3 contains 14 residues. Germline V gene data show CDR1 as SGHDN and CDR2 as FVKESK. Trimming cost V 4 bases and J 3 bases, with 10 bases left between them. CDR3 loop: CASSLRGIYNEQFF. CDR3 nucleotides: TGTGCCAGCAGCCTTCGGGGCATCTACAATGAGCAGTTCTTC.

The V call is TRBV5-1, the J call TRBJ2-7; D perhaps matches TRBD2 (5 bases). V was clipped by 4 bases and J by 0 bases, with 17 bases between them. The CDR3 length is 16 residues. CDR1 and CDR2 (germline): SGHRS, YFSETQ. The CDR3 nucleotides read TGCGCCAGCAGCCCGGGAAAAGCGGCTAGCTCCTACGAGCAGTACTTC. This translates into CASSPGKAASSYEQYF.

CDR3 amino acids: CATSRALSTQETQYF. CDR3 coding DNA: TGTGCCACCAGCAGAGCCCTTTCCACCCAAGAGACCCAGTACTTC. The chain is built from TRBV15 and TRBJ2-5, with D unresolved. The CDR3 runs to 15 residues. The V end was cut by 1 base, the J end by 1 base, with 10 bases between. Germline values: CDR1 LNHNV, CDR2 YYDKDF (reference sequence).

The J gene is TRBJ2-7, the V gene TRBV9; 8 nucleotides agree with TRBD2. The CDR3 covers 15 residues. Losses at the gene ends were 4 bases for V and 2 bases for J; bases not matched to a gene: 8. Per germline, CDR1 SGDLS and CDR2 YYNGEE. As DNA, the CDR3 is TGTGCCAGCAGCATGGACCTAGCGGGCACCTACGAGCAGTACTTC. Amino acids: CASSMDLAGTYEQYF.

The CDR3 sequence: CASSSFRWGTEAFF. As DNA, the CDR3 is TGTGCCAGCAGTTCTTTCAGGTGGGGCACTGAAGCTTTCTTT. This rearrangement joins TRBV28 to TRBJ1-1; D call uncertain. This CDR3 has 14 residues. Trimming took off 4 bases at V and 4 bases at J, with 13 bases between the two ends. Germline V gene data show CDR1 as MDHEN and CDR2 as SYDVKM.

This chain uses TRBV7-2 with TRBJ2-7; 10 nucleotides line up with TRBD1. There are 17 residues in the CDR3. CDR1 and CDR2 (germline): SGHTA, FQGNSA. V gave up 2 bases and J gave up 6 bases; unmatched junction bases: 13. The CDR3, as DNA: TGTGCCAGCAGCTTAAAACTCCGGGACAGGGGCTTCCGCGAGCAGTACTTC. The encoded protein is CASSLKLRDRGFREQYF.

This chain uses TRBV7-2 with TRBJ2-7, with 16 bases matching TRBD2. The ends lost 5 bases at V and 4 bases at J; junction bases unmatched: 5. Germline V CDR1 and CDR2: SGHTA, FQGNSA. The CDR3 runs 16 residues. CDR3 nucleotide sequence: TGTGCCAGCAGCCGGGGACTAGCGGGAGGGCTGTACGAGCAGTACTTC. Translation gives CASSRGLAGGLYEQYF.

The chain links TRBV5-1 to TRBJ2-5; maybe TRBD2 (5 bases). Germline CDR1 and CDR2: SGHRS and YFSETQ. This CDR3 spans 15 amino acids. V dropped 2 bases and J dropped 0 bases, with 11 bases sitting between them. CDR3 amino acids: CASSFSPTNQETQYF. DNA for the CDR3: TGCGCCAGCAGCTTTAGCCCGACTAACCAAGAGACCCAGTACTTC.

This chain uses TRBV7-8 with TRBJ2-3, with 7 bases matching TRBD2. The CDR3 covers 17 residues. From germline, CDR1 is SGHVS and CDR2 FQNEAQ. The V and J ends lost 5 bases and 2 bases, in that order; junction bases with no gene match: 13. In nucleotides, the CDR3 is TGTGCCAGCAGCCCTCACCGACTAGCCCGTTTCACAGATACGCAGTATTTT. It translates to CASSPHRLARFTDTQYF.

In its sample, this clone was seen a few times. This chain connects TRBV15 to TRBJ1-3; the D is unclear. V lost 0 bases and J 14 bases, leaving 14 bases between the germline ends. Germline-derived CDR1 and CDR2 are LNHNV and YYDKDF (reference sequence). The CDR3 is made up of 13 amino acids. This CDR3 reads CATSRDGKSSLYF. For the CDR3, the DNA is TGTGCCACCAGCAGAGACGGAAAGAGCTCTCTATATTTT.

The CDR3 here is CASRRGGNTEAFF. The CDR3 DNA reads TGCGCCAGTAGACGCGGGGGGAACACTGAAGCTTTCTTT. The genes are TRBV5-1 and TRBJ1-1; possible D gene TRBD1, 5 bases. This CDR3 contains 13 residues. The germline CDR1 and CDR2 sequences are SGHRS and YFSETQ. Trimming stripped 8 bases from V and 1 base from J, with 12 bases between.

The rearrangement joins TRBV7-2 to TRBJ2-1; 8 bases agree with TRBD2. The CDR3 consists of 15 residues. The V gene end was trimmed by 2 bases and the J gene end by 6 bases; junction bases not matched to a gene: 6. Per germline, CDR1 SGHTA and CDR2 FQGNSA. The CDR3 reads CASSLFGGVGNEQFF. The CDR3 nucleotides are TGTGCCAGCAGCTTATTCGGGGGGGTAGGCAATGAGCAGTTCTTC.

The chain couples TRBV19 to TRBJ1-1; D is perhaps TRBD1 (5 bases). V lost 7 bases to trimming and J lost 3 bases, with 9 bases between them. Per germline, CDR1 LNHDA and CDR2 SQIVND (reference sequence). The CDR3 extends over 12 amino acids. The CDR3 region is CASKRRDTEAFF. CDR3 nucleotide sequence: TGTGCCAGTAAACGCAGGGACACTGAAGCTTTCTTT.

The rearrangement links TRBV7-2 to TRBJ1-2, with D unresolved. This CDR3 comprises 13 residues. The ends were cut back, 5 bases at V and 6 bases at J, with 13 bases in the middle. Germline V CDR1 and CDR2: SGHTA, FQGNSA. The CDR3 is CASSPAAPDGYTF. The DNA for the CDR3 is TGTGCCAGCAGCCCTGCGGCGCCGGATGGCTACACCTTC.